A selection of T cell receptor beta chains follows, all from one sample in a study of T-cell reconstitution after alpha-beta-depleted transplantation in children. TCRdb reanalysed the PCR reads using MiXCR and keeps one entry per CDR3 protein. The table includes 450,000 to 700,000 distinct CDR3 sequences, 27% detected once. Sequences were derived from PBMCs, sampled before TCRalphabeta/CD19-depleted stem cell transplant. These receptors were taken from a boy under two years old with Wiskott-Aldrich syndrome, due to receive a stem cell transplant. The CDR3 runs from the conserved cysteine through the conserved F or W. The order of the fields is V gene, J gene, D gene, clone size, CDR3 protein, CDR3 DNA. D genes are given only for firm matches. Size tells how often a clone was seen (once, few, many) or the class of an expanded clone, and some rows leave it out.

V gene: TRBV24-1
J gene: TRBJ2-1
D gene: -
clone size: few
CDR3 protein: CATSDPKGTIYNEQFF
CDR3 DNA: TGTGCCACCAGTGATCCGAAAGGGACAATCTACAATGAGCAGTTCTTC

V gene: TRBV6-1
J gene: TRBJ1-5
D gene: -
clone size: few
CDR3 protein: CASTFWGGGNQPQHF
CDR3 DNA: TGTGCCAGCACCTTTTGGGGCGGGGGCAATCAGCCCCAGCATTTT

V gene: TRBV5-6
J gene: TRBJ2-7
D gene: TRBD1
clone size: -
CDR3 protein: CASSLRGTGSYEQYF
CDR3 DNA: TGTGCCAGCAGCTTGAGGGGGACAGGCTCCTACGAGCAGTACTTC

V gene: TRBV15
J gene: TRBJ1-1
D gene: TRBD1
clone size: -
CDR3 protein: CATSRLQGEGFF
CDR3 DNA: TGTGCCACCAGCAGACTCCAGGGGGAAGGTTTCTTT

V gene: TRBV1
J gene: TRBJ2-7
D gene: -
clone size: -
CDR3 protein: CTSSQTRRGSAYEQYF
CDR3 DNA: TGCACCAGCAGCCAAACACGTCGAGGCTCCGCCTACGAGCAGTACTTC

V gene: TRBV15
J gene: TRBJ2-5
D gene: -
clone size: few
CDR3 protein: CATSRDRFRETQYF
CDR3 DNA: TGTGCCACCAGCAGAGATCGTTTTCGAGAGACCCAGTACTTC

V gene: TRBV12-3/TRBV12-4
J gene: TRBJ2-7
D gene: TRBD2
clone size: few
CDR3 protein: CASSFEAGGSEQYF
CDR3 DNA: TGTGCCAGCAGTTTTGAGGCGGGAGGTAGCGAGCAGTACTTC

V gene: TRBV20-1
J gene: TRBJ2-1
D gene: -
clone size: few
CDR3 protein: CSARPRGEQFF
CDR3 DNA: TGCAGTGCCCGGCCCCGGGGTGAGCAGTTCTTC

V gene: TRBV3-1
J gene: TRBJ2-3
D gene: -
clone size: few
CDR3 protein: CASSQDAFRATDTQYF
CDR3 DNA: TGTGCCAGCAGCCAAGACGCCTTTCGGGCCACAGATACGCAGTATTTT

V gene: TRBV6-1
J gene: TRBJ2-1
D gene: -
clone size: few
CDR3 protein: CASSEWGDNNEQFF
CDR3 DNA: TGTGCCAGCAGTGAATGGGGGGACAACAATGAGCAGTTCTTC

V gene: TRBV5-1
J gene: TRBJ2-1
D gene: TRBD2
clone size: many
CDR3 protein: CASSFSGTRLGEQFF
CDR3 DNA: TGCGCCAGCAGCTTTTCCGGGACTAGGTTAGGCGAGCAGTTCTTC

V gene: TRBV27
J gene: TRBJ2-4
D gene: -
clone size: -
CDR3 protein: CASRPTRGSSAKNIQYF
CDR3 DNA: TGTGCCAGCAGACCAACACGGGGCTCCTCAGCCAAAAACATTCAGTACTTC

V gene: TRBV5-1
J gene: TRBJ2-7
D gene: TRBD1
clone size: few
CDR3 protein: CASSLGTGTVAYEQYF
CDR3 DNA: TGCGCCAGCAGCTTGGGGACCGGGACAGTAGCCTACGAGCAGTACTTC

V gene: TRBV7-9
J gene: TRBJ2-3
D gene: -
clone size: few
CDR3 protein: CASSLLAGSDTQYF
CDR3 DNA: TGTGCCAGCAGCTTACTCGCGGGGTCGGATACGCAGTATTTT

V gene: TRBV6-2/TRBV6-3
J gene: TRBJ2-1
D gene: -
clone size: -
CDR3 protein: CASRAPGWGEQFF
CDR3 DNA: TGTGCCAGCCGTGCCCCGGGATGGGGTGAGCAGTTCTTC

V gene: TRBV12-3/TRBV12-4
J gene: TRBJ1-1
D gene: -
clone size: few
CDR3 protein: CASSFDSNTEAFF
CDR3 DNA: TGTGCCAGCAGTTTTGATTCGAACACTGAAGCTTTCTTT

V gene: TRBV12-3/TRBV12-4
J gene: TRBJ2-5
D gene: TRBD2
clone size: few
CDR3 protein: CASSRRTSGRLETQYF
CDR3 DNA: TGTGCCAGCAGTCGCAGGACTAGCGGGAGGTTAGAGACCCAGTACTTC

V gene: TRBV20-1
J gene: TRBJ2-7
D gene: -
clone size: once
CDR3 protein: CSATWDTPYEQYF
CDR3 DNA: TGCAGTGCTACTTGGGACACCCCCTACGAGCAGTACTTC

V gene: TRBV6-1
J gene: TRBJ2-1
D gene: TRBD2
clone size: -
CDR3 protein: CASFSGRASEQFF
CDR3 DNA: TGTGCCAGCTTTAGCGGGAGGGCCAGTGAGCAGTTCTTC

V gene: TRBV5-6
J gene: TRBJ1-1
D gene: -
clone size: -
CDR3 protein: CASSWRENTEAFF
CDR3 DNA: TGTGCCAGCAGCTGGCGGGAAAACACTGAAGCTTTCTTT

V gene: TRBV20-1
J gene: TRBJ1-5
D gene: -
clone size: -
CDR3 protein: CSASGGPSNQPQHF
CDR3 DNA: TGCAGTGCTAGCGGAGGCCCAAGCAATCAGCCCCAGCATTTT

V gene: TRBV20-1
J gene: TRBJ2-7
D gene: TRBD2
clone size: few
CDR3 protein: CSARRASGPYEQYF
CDR3 DNA: TGCAGTGCTAGAAGGGCTAGCGGGCCCTACGAGCAGTACTTC

V gene: TRBV10-3
J gene: TRBJ1-3
D gene: -
clone size: -
CDR3 protein: CAISVGRGSGNTIYF
CDR3 DNA: TGTGCCATCAGCGTCGGCAGAGGGTCTGGAAACACCATATATTTT

V gene: TRBV7-9
J gene: TRBJ2-5
D gene: TRBD1
clone size: -
CDR3 protein: CASSQARTGEETQYF
CDR3 DNA: TGTGCCAGCAGCCAAGCTAGGACAGGGGAAGAGACCCAGTACTTC

V gene: TRBV4-1
J gene: TRBJ1-2
D gene: -
clone size: few
CDR3 protein: CASSQESGVDYGYTF
CDR3 DNA: TGCGCCAGCAGCCAAGAGTCCGGGGTTGACTATGGCTACACCTTC

V gene: TRBV28
J gene: TRBJ1-5
D gene: TRBD1
clone size: -
CDR3 protein: CASRRLGQASNQPQHF
CDR3 DNA: TGTGCCAGCCGCCGCTTGGGACAGGCTAGCAATCAGCCCCAGCATTTT

V gene: TRBV20-1
J gene: TRBJ2-1
D gene: TRBD2
clone size: -
CDR3 protein: CSARIAGINEQFF
CDR3 DNA: TGCAGTGCTAGGATAGCGGGTATAAATGAGCAGTTCTTC

V gene: TRBV14
J gene: TRBJ2-1
D gene: -
clone size: -
CDR3 protein: CASSQTGTRPYNEQFF
CDR3 DNA: TGTGCCAGCAGCCAAACAGGAACTCGCCCCTACAATGAGCAGTTCTTC

V gene: TRBV5-1
J gene: TRBJ2-7
D gene: TRBD1
clone size: -
CDR3 protein: CASSLDPGGSYEQYF
CDR3 DNA: TGCGCCAGCAGCTTGGACCCAGGGGGCTCCTACGAGCAGTACTTC

V gene: TRBV7-9
J gene: TRBJ2-7
D gene: -
clone size: few
CDR3 protein: CASSSFFGGRAQYF
CDR3 DNA: TGTGCCAGCAGCTCCTTTTTCGGGGGCCGGGCGCAGTACTTC

V gene: TRBV5-1
J gene: TRBJ2-3
D gene: TRBD2
clone size: few
CDR3 protein: CASSPGLAQSTDTQYF
CDR3 DNA: TGCGCCAGCAGCCCCGGACTAGCGCAGAGCACAGATACGCAGTATTTT

V gene: TRBV12-3/TRBV12-4
J gene: TRBJ1-5
D gene: -
clone size: -
CDR3 protein: CASRLGLWDNQPQHF
CDR3 DNA: TGTGCCAGCAGATTAGGGTTGTGGGACAATCAGCCCCAGCATTTT

V gene: TRBV20-1
J gene: TRBJ2-1
D gene: TRBD1
clone size: -
CDR3 protein: CSASRDSPLSSSYNEQFF
CDR3 DNA: TGCAGTGCTAGTCGGGACAGCCCGCTATCCTCTAGCTACAATGAGCAGTTCTTC

V gene: TRBV5-1
J gene: TRBJ2-7
D gene: TRBD2
clone size: few
CDR3 protein: CASGLGTSGSYEQYF
CDR3 DNA: TGCGCCAGTGGCCTCGGGACTAGCGGCTCCTACGAGCAGTACTTC

V gene: TRBV20-1
J gene: TRBJ1-4
D gene: -
clone size: -
CDR3 protein: CSARDPTRNEKLFF
CDR3 DNA: TGCAGTGCTAGAGATCCGACCCGTAATGAAAAACTGTTTTTT

V gene: TRBV9
J gene: TRBJ2-3
D gene: -
clone size: many
CDR3 protein: CASSGTSTDTQYF
CDR3 DNA: TGTGCCAGCAGCGGCACTAGCACAGATACGCAGTATTTT

V gene: TRBV3-1
J gene: TRBJ1-5
D gene: TRBD1
clone size: -
CDR3 protein: CASSPDRGWRGQPQHF
CDR3 DNA: TGTGCCAGCAGCCCGGACAGGGGTTGGCGGGGCCAGCCCCAGCATTTT

V gene: TRBV4-1
J gene: TRBJ2-1
D gene: TRBD2
clone size: -
CDR3 protein: CASSQLSGRGSYNEQFF
CDR3 DNA: TGCGCCAGCAGCCAACTTAGCGGGAGGGGGTCCTACAATGAGCAGTTCTTC

V gene: TRBV5-6
J gene: TRBJ2-3
D gene: -
clone size: -
CDR3 protein: CASSLFDTQYF
CDR3 DNA: TGTGCCAGCAGCTTGTTCGATACGCAGTATTTT

V gene: TRBV6-1
J gene: TRBJ1-1
D gene: TRBD1
clone size: -
CDR3 protein: CASKRQGEGTEAFF
CDR3 DNA: TGTGCCAGCAAGAGACAGGGTGAAGGCACTGAAGCTTTCTTT

V gene: TRBV24-1
J gene: TRBJ2-1
D gene: -
clone size: few
CDR3 protein: CATSDLLGYNEQFF
CDR3 DNA: TGTGCCACCAGTGATTTACTGGGGTACAATGAGCAGTTCTTC

V gene: TRBV5-4
J gene: TRBJ2-7
D gene: -
clone size: few
CDR3 protein: CASSLPGSPSYEQYF
CDR3 DNA: TGTGCCAGCAGCTTGCCCGGGTCACCCTCCTACGAGCAGTACTTC

V gene: TRBV5-1
J gene: TRBJ2-1
D gene: -
clone size: few
CDR3 protein: CASSPIARQTRLNYNEQFF
CDR3 DNA: TGCGCCAGCAGCCCTATAGCACGACAGACCCGACTGAACTACAATGAGCAGTTCTTC

V gene: TRBV11-2
J gene: TRBJ2-1
D gene: TRBD2
clone size: -
CDR3 protein: CASNIRRFSSGDYNEQFF
CDR3 DNA: TGTGCCAGCAATATAAGAAGGTTTTCTAGCGGCGATTACAATGAGCAGTTCTTC

V gene: TRBV20-1
J gene: TRBJ1-5
D gene: -
clone size: -
CDR3 protein: CSAGRQGNQPQHF
CDR3 DNA: TGCAGTGCCGGAAGACAGGGCAATCAGCCCCAGCATTTT

V gene: TRBV9
J gene: TRBJ2-7
D gene: TRBD1
clone size: -
CDR3 protein: CASSLGRDRMQKQYF
CDR3 DNA: TGTGCCAGCAGCCTAGGAAGGGACAGAATGCAAAAGCAGTACTTC

V gene: TRBV5-1
J gene: TRBJ2-1
D gene: -
clone size: few
CDR3 protein: CASSNAPGAPNEQFF
CDR3 DNA: TGCGCCAGCAGCAACGCCCCGGGAGCACCCAATGAGCAGTTCTTC

V gene: TRBV20-1
J gene: TRBJ1-2
D gene: -
clone size: few
CDR3 protein: CSGGRFGVSYGYTF
CDR3 DNA: TGCAGTGGGGGACGATTCGGGGTATCCTATGGCTACACCTTC

V gene: TRBV7-2
J gene: TRBJ1-2
D gene: -
clone size: -
CDR3 protein: CASSLAGLLYGYTF
CDR3 DNA: TGTGCCAGCAGCTTAGCTGGACTGCTATATGGCTACACCTTC

V gene: TRBV19
J gene: TRBJ2-2
D gene: TRBD1
clone size: -
CDR3 protein: CASRGTTGEPLNTGELFF
CDR3 DNA: TGTGCCAGTAGGGGAACGACAGGGGAACCCCTTAACACCGGGGAGCTGTTTTTT

V gene: TRBV20-1
J gene: TRBJ1-1
D gene: -
clone size: -
CDR3 protein: CSAQRGTEAFF
CDR3 DNA: TGCAGTGCTCAAAGGGGCACTGAAGCTTTCTTT

V gene: TRBV12-3/TRBV12-4
J gene: TRBJ2-1
D gene: TRBD2
clone size: few
CDR3 protein: CATASGHNEQFF
CDR3 DNA: TGTGCCACCGCTAGCGGGCACAATGAGCAGTTCTTC

V gene: TRBV20-1
J gene: TRBJ2-5
D gene: TRBD1
clone size: -
CDR3 protein: CSARGQGSQETQYF
CDR3 DNA: TGCAGTGCTAGAGGACAGGGGTCGCAAGAGACCCAGTACTTC